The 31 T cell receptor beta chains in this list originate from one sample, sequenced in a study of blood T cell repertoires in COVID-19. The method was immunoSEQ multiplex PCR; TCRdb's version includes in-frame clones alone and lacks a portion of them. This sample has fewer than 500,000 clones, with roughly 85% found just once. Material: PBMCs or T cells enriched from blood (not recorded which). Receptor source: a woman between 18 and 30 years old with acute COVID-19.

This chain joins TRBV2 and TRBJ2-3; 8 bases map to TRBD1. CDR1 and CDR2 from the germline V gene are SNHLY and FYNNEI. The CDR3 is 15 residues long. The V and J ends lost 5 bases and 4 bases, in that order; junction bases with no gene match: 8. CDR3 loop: CASSTQGVKSDTQYF. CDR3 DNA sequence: TGTGCCAGCAGTACACAGGGGGTTAAGTCAGATACGCAGTATTTT.

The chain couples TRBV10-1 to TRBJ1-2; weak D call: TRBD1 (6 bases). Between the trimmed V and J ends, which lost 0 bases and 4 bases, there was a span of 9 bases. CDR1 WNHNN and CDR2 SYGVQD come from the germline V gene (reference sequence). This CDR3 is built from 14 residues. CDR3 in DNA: TGCGCCAGCAGTGAGTCCGGACAGAGCTATGGCTACACCTTC. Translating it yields CASSESGQSYGYTF.

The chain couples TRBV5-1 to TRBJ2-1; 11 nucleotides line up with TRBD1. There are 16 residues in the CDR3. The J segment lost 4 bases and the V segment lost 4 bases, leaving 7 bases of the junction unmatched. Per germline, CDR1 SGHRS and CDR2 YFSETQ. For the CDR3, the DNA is TGCGCCAGCAGCGAAGGACAGGGGGCTTATTACAATGAGCAGTTCTTC. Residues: CASSEGQGAYYNEQFF.

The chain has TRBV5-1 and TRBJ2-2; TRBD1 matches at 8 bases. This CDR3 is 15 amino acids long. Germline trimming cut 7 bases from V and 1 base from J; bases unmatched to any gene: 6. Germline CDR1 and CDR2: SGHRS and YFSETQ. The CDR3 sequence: CASRPGGGNTGELFF. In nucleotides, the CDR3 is TGCGCCAGCCGTCCAGGGGGCGGGAACACCGGGGAGCTGTTTTTT.

CDR3 coding DNA: TGCGCCAGCAGCCATCCTATTACCGGGACTCACAACAATGAGCAGTTCTTC. It codes for CASSHPITGTHNNEQFF. The chain couples TRBV4-1 to TRBJ2-1, with TRBD2 as a possible D gene (6 bases). The CDR3 contains 17 residues. Trimming stripped 3 bases from V and 5 bases from J, with 20 bases between. Germline lookup yields CDR1 MGHRA and CDR2 YSYEKL.

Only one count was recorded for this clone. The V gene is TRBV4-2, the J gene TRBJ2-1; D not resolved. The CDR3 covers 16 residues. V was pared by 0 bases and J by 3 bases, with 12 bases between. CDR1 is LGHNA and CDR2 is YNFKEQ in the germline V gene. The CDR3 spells CASSQDPLKNYNEQFF. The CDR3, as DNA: TGTGCCAGCAGCCAAGATCCACTAAAAAACTACAATGAGCAGTTCTTC.

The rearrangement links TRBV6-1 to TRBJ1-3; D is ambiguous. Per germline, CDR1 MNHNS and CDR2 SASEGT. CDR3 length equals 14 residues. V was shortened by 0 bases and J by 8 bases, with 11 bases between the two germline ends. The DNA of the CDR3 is TGTGCCAGCAGTGAAGCGAGGTTGTCGGACACCATATATTTT. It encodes CASSEARLSDTIYF.

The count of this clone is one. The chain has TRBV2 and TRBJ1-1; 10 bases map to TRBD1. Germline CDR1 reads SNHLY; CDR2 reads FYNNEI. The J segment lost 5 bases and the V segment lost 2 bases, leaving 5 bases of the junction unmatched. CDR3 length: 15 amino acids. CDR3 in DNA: TGTGCCAGCAGTGAATATAGGACAGGGGGGACTGAAGCTTTCTTT. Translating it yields CASSEYRTGGTEAFF.

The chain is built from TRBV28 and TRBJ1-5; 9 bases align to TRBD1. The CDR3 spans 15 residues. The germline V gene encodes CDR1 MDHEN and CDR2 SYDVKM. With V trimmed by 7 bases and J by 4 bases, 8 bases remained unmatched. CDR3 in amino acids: CASTTGTGSNQPQHF. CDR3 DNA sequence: TGTGCCAGCACCACCGGGACAGGGTCTAATCAGCCCCAGCATTTT.

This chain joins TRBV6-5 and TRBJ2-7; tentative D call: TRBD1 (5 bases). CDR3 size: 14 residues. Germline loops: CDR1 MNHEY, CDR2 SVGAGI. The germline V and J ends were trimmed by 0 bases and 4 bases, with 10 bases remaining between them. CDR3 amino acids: CASSYSQGLYEQYF. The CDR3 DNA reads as TGTGCCAGCAGTTACTCCCAGGGATTGTACGAGCAGTACTTC.

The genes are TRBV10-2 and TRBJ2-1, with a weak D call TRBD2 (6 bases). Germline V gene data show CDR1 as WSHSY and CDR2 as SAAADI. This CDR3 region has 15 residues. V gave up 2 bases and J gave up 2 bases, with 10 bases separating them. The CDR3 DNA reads TGCGCCAGCAGTGAGCGATTAGCGGCCTACAATGAGCAGTTCTTC. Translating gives CASSERLAAYNEQFF.

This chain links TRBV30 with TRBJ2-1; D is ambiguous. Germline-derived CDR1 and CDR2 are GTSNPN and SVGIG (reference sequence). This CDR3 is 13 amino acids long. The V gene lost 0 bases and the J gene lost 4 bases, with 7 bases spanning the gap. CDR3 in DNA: TGTGCCTGGAGTGTACTCGGTTACAATGAGCAGTTCTTC. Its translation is CAWSVLGYNEQFF.

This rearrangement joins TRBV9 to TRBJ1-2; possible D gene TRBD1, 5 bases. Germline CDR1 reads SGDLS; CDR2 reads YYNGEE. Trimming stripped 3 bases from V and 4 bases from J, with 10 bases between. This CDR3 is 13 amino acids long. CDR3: CASSARQPYGYTF. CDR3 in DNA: TGTGCCAGCAGCGCCAGACAGCCCTATGGCTACACCTTC.

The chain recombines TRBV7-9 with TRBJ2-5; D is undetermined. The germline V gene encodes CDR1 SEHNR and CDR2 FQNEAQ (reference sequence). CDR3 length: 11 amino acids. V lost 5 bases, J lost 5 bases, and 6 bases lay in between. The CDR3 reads CASSTGETQYF. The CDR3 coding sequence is TGTGCCAGCAGCACCGGGGAGACCCAGTACTTC.

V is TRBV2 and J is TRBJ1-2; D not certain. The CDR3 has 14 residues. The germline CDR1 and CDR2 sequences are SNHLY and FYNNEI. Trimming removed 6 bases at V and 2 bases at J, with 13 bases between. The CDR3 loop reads CASSDKPRNYGYTF. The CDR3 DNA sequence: TGTGCCAGCAGCGACAAGCCCCGCAACTATGGCTACACCTTC.

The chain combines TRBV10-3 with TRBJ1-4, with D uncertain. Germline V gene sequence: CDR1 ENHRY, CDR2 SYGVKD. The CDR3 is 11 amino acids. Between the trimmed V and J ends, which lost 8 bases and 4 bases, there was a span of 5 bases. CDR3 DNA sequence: TGTGCCATCCAGGATAATGAAAAACTGTTTTTT. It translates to CAIQDNEKLFF.

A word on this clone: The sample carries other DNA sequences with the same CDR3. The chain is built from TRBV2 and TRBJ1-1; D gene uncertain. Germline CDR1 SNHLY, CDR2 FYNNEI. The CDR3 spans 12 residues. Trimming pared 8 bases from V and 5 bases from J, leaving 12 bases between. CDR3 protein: CASSETGTEAFF. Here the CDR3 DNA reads TGTGCCAGCTCGGAGACGGGGACTGAAGCTTTCTTT.

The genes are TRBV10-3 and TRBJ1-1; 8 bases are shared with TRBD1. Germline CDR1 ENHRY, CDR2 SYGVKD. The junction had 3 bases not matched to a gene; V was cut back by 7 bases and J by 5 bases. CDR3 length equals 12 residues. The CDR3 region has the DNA TGTGCCATCAAACAGGGGGAAACTGAAGCTTTCTTT. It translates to CAIKQGETEAFF.

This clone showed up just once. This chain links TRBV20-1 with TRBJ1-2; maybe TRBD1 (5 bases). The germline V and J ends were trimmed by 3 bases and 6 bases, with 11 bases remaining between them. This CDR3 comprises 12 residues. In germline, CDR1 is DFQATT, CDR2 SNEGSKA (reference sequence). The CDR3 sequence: CSASGRVDGYTF. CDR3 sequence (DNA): TGCAGTGCTAGTGGCAGGGTAGATGGCTACACCTTC.

In nucleotides, the CDR3 is TGCGCCAGCAGAACAGGGAACACTGAAGCTTTCTTT. Translated, it gives CASRTGNTEAFF. The V gene is TRBV10-2, the J gene TRBJ1-1; a weak D match, TRBD1 (5 bases). Trimming pared 6 bases from V and 1 base from J, leaving 6 bases between. CDR3 size: 12 residues. Germline loops: CDR1 WSHSY, CDR2 SAAADI.

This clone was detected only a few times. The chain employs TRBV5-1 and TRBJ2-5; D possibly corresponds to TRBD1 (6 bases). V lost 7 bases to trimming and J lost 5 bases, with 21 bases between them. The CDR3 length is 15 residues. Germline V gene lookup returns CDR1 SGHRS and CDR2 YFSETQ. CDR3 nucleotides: TGCGCCAGCCACATCGGGCCAGGGGCGGTGGAGACCCAGTACTTC. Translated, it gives CASHIGPGAVETQYF.

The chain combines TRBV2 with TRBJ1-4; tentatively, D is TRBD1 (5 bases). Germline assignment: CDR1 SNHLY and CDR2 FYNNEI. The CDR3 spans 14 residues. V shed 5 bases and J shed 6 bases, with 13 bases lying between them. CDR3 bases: TGTGCCAGCAGTTATCAGGGAAGGGATGAAAAACTGTTTTTT. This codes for CASSYQGRDEKLFF.

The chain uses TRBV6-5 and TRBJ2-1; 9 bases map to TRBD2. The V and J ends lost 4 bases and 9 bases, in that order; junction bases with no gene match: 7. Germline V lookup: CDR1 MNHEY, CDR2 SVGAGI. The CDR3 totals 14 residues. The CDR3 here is CASSSGSLAGEQFF. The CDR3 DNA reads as TGTGCCAGCAGTTCGGGGTCACTAGCGGGTGAGCAGTTCTTC.

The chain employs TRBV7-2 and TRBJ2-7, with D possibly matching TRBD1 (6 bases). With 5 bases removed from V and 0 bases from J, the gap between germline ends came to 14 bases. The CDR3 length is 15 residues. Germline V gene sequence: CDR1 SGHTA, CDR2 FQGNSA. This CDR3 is CASSPPGHPSYEQYF. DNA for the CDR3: TGTGCCAGCAGCCCACCGGGACACCCCTCCTACGAGCAGTACTTC.

The CDR3 DNA is TGTGCCAGCAGCTTACTCACGGGTTCCTACAATGAGCAGTTCTTC. Protein product: CASSLLTGSYNEQFF. The genes are TRBV7-2 and TRBJ2-1, with no clear D. V was cut by 2 bases and J by 1 base, with 9 bases left in between. The CDR3 is 15 amino acids. Germline V gene sequence: CDR1 SGHTA, CDR2 FQGNSA.

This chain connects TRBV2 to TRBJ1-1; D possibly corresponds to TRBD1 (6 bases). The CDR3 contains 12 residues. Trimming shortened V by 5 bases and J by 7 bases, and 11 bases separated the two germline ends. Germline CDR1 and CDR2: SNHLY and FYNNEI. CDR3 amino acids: CASSNRDGEAFF. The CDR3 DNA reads TGTGCCAGCAGTAACAGGGACGGTGAAGCTTTCTTT.

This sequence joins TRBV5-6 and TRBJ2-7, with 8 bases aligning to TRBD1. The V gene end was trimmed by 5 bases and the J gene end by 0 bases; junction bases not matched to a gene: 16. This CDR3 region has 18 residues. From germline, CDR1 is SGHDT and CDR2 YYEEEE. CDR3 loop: CASSTGTGGAKGSYEQYF. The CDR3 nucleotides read TGTGCCAGCAGTACCGGGACAGGAGGAGCCAAGGGCTCCTACGAGCAGTACTTC.

CDR3 sequence (DNA): TGTGCCAGCAGGGAAGGGACAGGGACGGGTCGGGAGTACTTC. It is translated as CASREGTGTGREYF. The chain carries TRBV27 and TRBJ2-7; 9 nucleotides agree with TRBD1. The junction had 14 bases not matched to a gene; V was cut back by 6 bases and J by 11 bases. CDR1 is MNHEY and CDR2 is SMNVEV in the germline V gene (reference sequence). The CDR3 covers 14 residues.

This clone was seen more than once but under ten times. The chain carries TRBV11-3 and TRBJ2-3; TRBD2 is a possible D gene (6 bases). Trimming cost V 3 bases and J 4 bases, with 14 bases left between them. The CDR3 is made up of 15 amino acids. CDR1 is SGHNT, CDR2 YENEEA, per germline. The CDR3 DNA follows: TGTGCCAGCAGCTTTGGCGAACGGGAGCCAGATACGCAGTATTTT. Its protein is CASSFGEREPDTQYF.

In nucleotides, the CDR3 is TGTGCCAGCAGCGTGGCGCTAGCGGGAGAAGAGCAGTTCTTC. Its protein is CASSVALAGEEQFF. The chain recombines TRBV9 with TRBJ2-1; 10 nucleotides agree with TRBD2. Germline CDR1 reads SGDLS; CDR2 reads YYNGEE. J was trimmed by 10 bases and V by 2 bases; bases with no gene match: 6. CDR3 length: 14 amino acids.

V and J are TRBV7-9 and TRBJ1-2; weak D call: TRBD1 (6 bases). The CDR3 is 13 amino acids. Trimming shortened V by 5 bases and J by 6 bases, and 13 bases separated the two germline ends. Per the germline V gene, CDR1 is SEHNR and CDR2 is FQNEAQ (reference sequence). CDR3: CASSLGTLNGYTF. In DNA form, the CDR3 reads TGTGCCAGCAGCCTCGGGACATTAAATGGCTACACCTTC.